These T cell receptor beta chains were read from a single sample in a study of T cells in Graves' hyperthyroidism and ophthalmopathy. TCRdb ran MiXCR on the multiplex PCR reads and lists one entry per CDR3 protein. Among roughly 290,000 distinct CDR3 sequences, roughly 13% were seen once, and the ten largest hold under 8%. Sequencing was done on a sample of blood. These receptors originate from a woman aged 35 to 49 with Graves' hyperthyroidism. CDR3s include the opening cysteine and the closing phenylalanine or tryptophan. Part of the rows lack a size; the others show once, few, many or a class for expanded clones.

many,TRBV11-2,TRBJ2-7,CASSANSYEQYF
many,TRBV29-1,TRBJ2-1,CSVEDRDRGTGYNEQFF
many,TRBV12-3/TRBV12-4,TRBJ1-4,CASSPWAGTGNEKLFF
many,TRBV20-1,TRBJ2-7,CSANPRTSTYEQYF
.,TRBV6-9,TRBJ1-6,CASSRNRVRDSPLHF
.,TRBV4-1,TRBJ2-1,CASSPGLAGGRMGEQFF
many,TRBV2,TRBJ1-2,CASSEARGIYGYTF
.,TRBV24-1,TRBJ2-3,CATKSGLYGTQYF
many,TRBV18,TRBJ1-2,CASSKEDNYGYTF
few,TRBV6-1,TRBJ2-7,CASSYSTDRVYEQYF
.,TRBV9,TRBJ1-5,CASSAGQGATQPQHF
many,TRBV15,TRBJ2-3,CATSSGLAGLTDTQYF
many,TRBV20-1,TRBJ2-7,CSARPTSGSGGSYEQYF
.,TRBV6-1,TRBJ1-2,CASRRTGVSYGYTF
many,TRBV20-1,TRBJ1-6,CSAPVSSVSSYNSPLHF
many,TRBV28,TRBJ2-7,CASLFTGAPTPYEQYF
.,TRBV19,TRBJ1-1,CASSPTTRTEAFF